This TCR beta chain was identified during a study of shared clonotypes between healthy human individuals (dated by TCRdb to 2018 to 2020). About the study as a whole: The cohort comprised two women and three men aged 18 to 49 years. To estimate repertoire size and how much clonotype sharing occurs between individuals, the study deeply sequenced the blood TCR repertoires of a handful of healthy adults. To increase sequencing depth and limit assay-specific biases, different laboratories used diverse techniques to prepare libraries and sequence TCR repertoires. Leukapheresis yielded between about 0.9 and 10 billion PBMCs per donor. For each donor, three plates each were used for CD4 naive and CD4 memory, two plates were used for CD8 naive, and one plate was used for CD8 memory. General study outcomes and caveats: Incomplete sequencing was indicated by rarefaction of sorted-subset datasets, despite the large sequencing depth. Because the study included only a small number of donors, the genetic and exposure-history diversity represented was limited. Naive subsets generally had larger estimated clonotype richness than memory subsets. Across several donors, about 5% of naive CD4, 3% to 3.5% of naive CD8, 2% to 2.5% of memory CD4, and under 0.45% of memory CD8 clonotypes were shared. Sampling was restricted to blood, and TCR repertoires in tissues likely differ from the TCR repertoires found in blood. Pairwise subsampling led to the expectation that sequencing depth would affect the degree of clonotype sharing among donors. Compared with non-shared clonotypes, clonotypes shared by all four sorted-subset donors had higher generation probabilities.

The donors were healthy, HIV-negative adults who had no recently reported acute infections or vaccinations. Only Caucasian adults living in Nashville, Tennessee, USA were represented among the donors. The CD8 memory samples were a combination of magnetically selected CD45RO+ cells and CCR7-negative CD45RA+ effector memory (TemRA) cells. Blood was collected by leukapheresis, and PBMCs were isolated by Ficoll-Histopaque density gradient centrifugation and then cryopreserved in liquid nitrogen vapor phase. Analytical flow cytometry was used to check the purity and quantity of every magnetically sorted T cell population. From each sorted fraction, genomic DNA was isolated and quantified by UV absorbance on a Nanodrop 2000c. Using the deep immunoSEQ assay, TCR CDR3 regions were amplified from genomic DNA by multiplex PCR. For each cell subset, the extracted genomic DNA was distributed evenly across all wells of several immunoSEQ 96-well plates, and each plate served as one replicate. For sorted subsets, 150 to 250 ng of genomic DNA, equivalent to around 29,000 T cell genomes, went into each replicate PCR. The purified libraries were quantified using a Qubit 3.0 fluorometer, sized with a Bioanalyzer 2100, and then quantified again using the KAPA Library Quantification kit. Every immunoSEQ 96-well plate was sequenced on a separate single-read 150-cycle Illumina NextSeq 550 flow cell. Turning to the authors' computational methods: Because the immunoSEQ output held only junctional sequences and lacked quality scores, the filtering could not match the filtering applied to full-length reads. Sequences were annotated with PyIR, a Python wrapper for IgBLAST v1.9, and V/J genes and CDR3 were assigned using IMGT germline references. Reads were filtered out if the reads had weak V/J assignments (E-value above 1e-6), no CDR3, stop codons, out-of-frame junctions, or ambiguous translated residues. V3J clonotypes were defined by identical inferred V gene, J gene, and CDR3 amino acid sequence. To compute the percentage overlap between repertoires, the number of shared unique clonotypes was divided by the size of the smaller repertoire. Repertoire richness was assessed with RTK rarefaction, the Chao1 estimator, and Recon v2.1 estimates of unobserved clonotypes. Generation probabilities were computed with OLGA for all TCRbeta clonotypes obtained by the gDNA method from several donors. TCRdb limited this immuneACCESS table to in-frame rearrangements with V and J called. A share of clones is missing; checked studies link under half to unresolved V genes, and the rest is unexplained. V and J calls and clone size are copied from that table; D and trimming were computed from the DNA. This sample is represented by some 120,000 clones; more than 65% of them were singletons. Under 25% of the sample goes to the ten largest clones.

On this clone: Which antigen it targets is not known. Per-base qualities were not stored, and no clone one base away is much larger.

Based on the germline V gene, the CDR1 and CDR2 sequences are MDHEN and SYDVKM. The CDR3, from cysteine to phenylalanine, totals 18 residues. This entry keeps only the CDR3 DNA: 54 bases, framed from base 1. Compared with germline, V lacks 7 bases and J lacks 4 bases; bases without a gene match: 16. The sequenced sample consisted of memory CD8+ T cells sorted from blood. Read against the paper, the sample's cell subset or site label means: CD45RO+ cells pooled with CCR7-negative TemRA cells. This clonotype was obtained from a woman in her 30s in good health. The sequence links TRBV28 to TRBJ1-4, with TRBD1 identical over 9 junction bases. The CDR3 has the sequence CASTVSKTGGSINEKLFF. The nucleotide sequence reads TGTGCCAGCACAGTTTCCAAGACAGGGGGTTCTATTAATGAAAAACTGTTTTTT.